The sequence of this T cell receptor beta chain was determined in a study of blood T cell repertoires in COVID-19. Whole-study context: T cells, B-cell-depleted T cells, or PBMCs supplied cDNA or gDNA.

This CDR3 region has 13 residues. Germline V lookup: CDR1 LNHDA, CDR2 SQIVND (reference sequence). V dropped 5 bases and J dropped 1 base, with 8 bases sitting between them. How the authors handled the data: The authors estimated nucleated cell counts from reference gene primer amplification. Method: immunoSEQ multiplex PCR; TCRdb's copy keeps in-frame clones and lacks some. The V and J calls and the clone size are those of that table, but D and trimming were determined from the DNA. The sample contains 250,000 to 300,000 clones, 81% of which appear only once. The chain couples TRBV19 to TRBJ1-1, with D perhaps TRBD1 (5 bases). The sample taken for sequencing was peripheral blood. The receptor was isolated from a woman aged 60-75 years with active or convalescent COVID-19. The CDR3 loop is CASSLGGNTEAFF. The CDR3 nucleotides are TGTGCCAGTAGTCTCGGGGGGAACACTGAAGCTTTCTTT.